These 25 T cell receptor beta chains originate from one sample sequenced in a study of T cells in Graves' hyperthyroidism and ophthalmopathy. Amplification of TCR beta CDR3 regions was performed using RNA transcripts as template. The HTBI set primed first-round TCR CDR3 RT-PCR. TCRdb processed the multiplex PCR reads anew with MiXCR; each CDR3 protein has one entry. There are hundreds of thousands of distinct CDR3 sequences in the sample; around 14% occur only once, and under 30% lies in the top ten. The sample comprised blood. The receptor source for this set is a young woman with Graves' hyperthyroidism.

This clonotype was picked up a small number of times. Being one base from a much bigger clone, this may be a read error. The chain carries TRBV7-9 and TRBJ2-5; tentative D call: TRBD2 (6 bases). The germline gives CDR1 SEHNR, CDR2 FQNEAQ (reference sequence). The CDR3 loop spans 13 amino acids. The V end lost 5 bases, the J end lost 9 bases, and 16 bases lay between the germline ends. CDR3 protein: CASSVSGPEAQYF. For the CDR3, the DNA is TGTGCCAGCAGCGTTAGCGGCCCGGAGGCCCAGTACTTC.

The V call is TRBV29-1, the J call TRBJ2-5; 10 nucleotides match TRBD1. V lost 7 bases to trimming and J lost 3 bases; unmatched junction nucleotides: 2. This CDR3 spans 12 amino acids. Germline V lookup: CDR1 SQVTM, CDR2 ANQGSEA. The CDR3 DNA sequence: TGCAGCGGGACAGGGGGAGAAGAGACCCAGTACTTC. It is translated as CSGTGGEETQYF.

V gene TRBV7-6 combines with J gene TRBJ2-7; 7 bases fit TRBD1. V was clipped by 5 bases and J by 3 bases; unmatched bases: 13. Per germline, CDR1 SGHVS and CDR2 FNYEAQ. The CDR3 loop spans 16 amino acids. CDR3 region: CASSPARDSLDYEQYF. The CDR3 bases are TGTGCCAGCAGCCCCGCCCGGGACAGCCTTGACTACGAGCAGTACTTC.

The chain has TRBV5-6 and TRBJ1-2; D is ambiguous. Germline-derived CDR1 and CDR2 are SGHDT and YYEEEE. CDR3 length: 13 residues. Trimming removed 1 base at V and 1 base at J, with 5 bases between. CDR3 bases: TGTGCCAGCAGCTTGTGGAGTAACTATGGCTACACCTTC. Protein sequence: CASSLWSNYGYTF.

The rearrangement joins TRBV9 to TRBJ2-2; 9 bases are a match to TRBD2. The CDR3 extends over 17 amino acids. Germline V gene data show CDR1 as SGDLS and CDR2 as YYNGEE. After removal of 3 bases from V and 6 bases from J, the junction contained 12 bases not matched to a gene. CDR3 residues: CASSATPGGRGAGELFF. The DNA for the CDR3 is TGTGCCAGCAGCGCGACCCCTGGCGGGAGGGGGGCCGGGGAGCTGTTTTTT.

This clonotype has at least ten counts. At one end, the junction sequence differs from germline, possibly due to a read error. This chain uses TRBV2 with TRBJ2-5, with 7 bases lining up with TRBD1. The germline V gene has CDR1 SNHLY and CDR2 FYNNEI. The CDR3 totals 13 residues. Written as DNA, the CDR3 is TGTGCCAGCAATACAGGGGCGAAAGAGGCCCAGTACTTC. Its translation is CASNTGAKEAQYF.

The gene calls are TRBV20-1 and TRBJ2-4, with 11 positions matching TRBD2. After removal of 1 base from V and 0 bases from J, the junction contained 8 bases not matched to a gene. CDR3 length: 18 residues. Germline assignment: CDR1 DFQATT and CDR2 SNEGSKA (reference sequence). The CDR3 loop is CSARGVAGGPGAKNIQYF. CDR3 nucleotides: TGCAGTGCTAGAGGGGTAGCGGGAGGGCCAGGAGCCAAAAACATTCAGTACTTC.

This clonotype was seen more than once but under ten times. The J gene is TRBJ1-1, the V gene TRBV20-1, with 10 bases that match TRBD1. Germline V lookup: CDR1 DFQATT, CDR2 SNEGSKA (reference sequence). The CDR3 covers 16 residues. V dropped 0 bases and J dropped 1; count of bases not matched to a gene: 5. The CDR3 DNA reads TGCAGTGCTAGAGACGGGACAGGGGTGAGGAACACTGAAGCTTTCTTT. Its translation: CSARDGTGVRNTEAFF.

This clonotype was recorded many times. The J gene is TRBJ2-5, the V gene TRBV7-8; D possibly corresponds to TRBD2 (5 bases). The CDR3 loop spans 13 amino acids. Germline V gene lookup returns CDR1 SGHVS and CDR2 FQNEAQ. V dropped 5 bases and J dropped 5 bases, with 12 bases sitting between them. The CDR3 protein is CASSLGRAETQYF. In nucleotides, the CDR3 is TGTGCCAGCAGCCTAGGGCGGGCGGAGACCCAGTACTTC.

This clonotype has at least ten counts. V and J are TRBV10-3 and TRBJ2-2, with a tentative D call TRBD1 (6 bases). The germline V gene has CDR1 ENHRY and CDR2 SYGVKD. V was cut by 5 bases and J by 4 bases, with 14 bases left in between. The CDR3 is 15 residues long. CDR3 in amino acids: CAISYGVRGTGELFF. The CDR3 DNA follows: TGTGCCATCAGTTACGGGGTCAGGGGCACCGGGGAGCTGTTTTTT.

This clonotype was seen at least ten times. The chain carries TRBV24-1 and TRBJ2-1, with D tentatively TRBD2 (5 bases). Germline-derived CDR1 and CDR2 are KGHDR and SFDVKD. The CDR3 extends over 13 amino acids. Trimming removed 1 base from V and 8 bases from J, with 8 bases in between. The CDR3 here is CATSDFGRDEQFF. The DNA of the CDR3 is TGTGCCACCAGTGATTTTGGGAGAGATGAGCAGTTCTTC.

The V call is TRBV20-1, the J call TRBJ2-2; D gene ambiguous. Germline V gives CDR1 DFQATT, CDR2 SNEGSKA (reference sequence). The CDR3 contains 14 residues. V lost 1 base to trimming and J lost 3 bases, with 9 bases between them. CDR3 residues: CSARGRVDTGELFF. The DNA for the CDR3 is TGCAGTGCTAGAGGTCGAGTTGACACCGGGGAGCTGTTTTTT.

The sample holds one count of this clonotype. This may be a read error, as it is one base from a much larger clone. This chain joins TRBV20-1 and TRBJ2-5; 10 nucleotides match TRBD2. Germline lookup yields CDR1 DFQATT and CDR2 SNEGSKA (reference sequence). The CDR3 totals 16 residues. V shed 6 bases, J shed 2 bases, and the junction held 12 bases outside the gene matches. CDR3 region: CSAPKQTSGPQETQYF. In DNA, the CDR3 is TGCAGTGCCCCCAAGCAGACTAGCGGGCCACAAGAGACCCAGTACTTC.

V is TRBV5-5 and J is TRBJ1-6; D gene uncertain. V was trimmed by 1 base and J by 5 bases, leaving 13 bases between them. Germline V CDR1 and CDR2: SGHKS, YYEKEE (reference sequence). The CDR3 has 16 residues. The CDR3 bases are TGTGCCAGCAGCTTGTTGATGTGGCCTGATAATTCACCCCTCCACTTT. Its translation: CASSLLMWPDNSPLHF.

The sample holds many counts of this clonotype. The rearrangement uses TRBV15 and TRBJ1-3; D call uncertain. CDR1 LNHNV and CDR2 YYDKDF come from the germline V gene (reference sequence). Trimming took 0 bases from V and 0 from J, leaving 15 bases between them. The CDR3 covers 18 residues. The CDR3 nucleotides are TGTGCCACCAGCAGAGACCTTCCGTGGGCCCCCTCTGGAAACACCATATATTTT. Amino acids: CATSRDLPWAPSGNTIYF.

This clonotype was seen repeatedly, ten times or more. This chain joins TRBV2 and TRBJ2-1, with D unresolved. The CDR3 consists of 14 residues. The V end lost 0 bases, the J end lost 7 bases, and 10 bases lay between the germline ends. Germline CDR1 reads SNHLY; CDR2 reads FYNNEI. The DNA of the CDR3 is TGTGCCAGCAGTGAAGCGCTTGTTCTTAATGAGCAGTTCTTC. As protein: CASSEALVLNEQFF.

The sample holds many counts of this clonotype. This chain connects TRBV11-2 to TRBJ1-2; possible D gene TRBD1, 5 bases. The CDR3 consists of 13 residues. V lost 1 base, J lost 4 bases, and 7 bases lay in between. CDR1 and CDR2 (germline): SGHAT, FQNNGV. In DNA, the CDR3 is TGTGCCAGCAGCTTAGGGGACCTCTATGGCTACACCTTC. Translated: CASSLGDLYGYTF.

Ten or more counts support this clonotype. The CDR3 protein is CASSQTSGSSKTQYF. The CDR3 nucleotides are TGTGCCAGCAGCCAGACTAGCGGGAGTTCGAAGACCCAGTACTTC. V is TRBV28 and J is TRBJ2-5, with 12 bases fitting TRBD2. The CDR3 extends over 15 amino acids. Germline V gives CDR1 MDHEN, CDR2 SYDVKM. Losses at the gene ends were 6 bases for V and 6 bases for J; bases not matched to a gene: 8.

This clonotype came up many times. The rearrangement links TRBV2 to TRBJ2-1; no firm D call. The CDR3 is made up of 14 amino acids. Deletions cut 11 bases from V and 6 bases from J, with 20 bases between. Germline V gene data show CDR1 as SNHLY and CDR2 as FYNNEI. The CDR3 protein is CAGEGLSGVNEQFF. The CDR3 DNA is TGTGCCGGCGAAGGGCTGTCTGGGGTCAATGAGCAGTTCTTC.

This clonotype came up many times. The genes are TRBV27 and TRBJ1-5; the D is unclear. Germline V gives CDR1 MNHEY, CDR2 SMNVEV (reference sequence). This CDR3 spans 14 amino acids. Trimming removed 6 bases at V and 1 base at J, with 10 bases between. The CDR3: CASSLVGSNQPQHF. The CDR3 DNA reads TGTGCCAGCAGCTTAGTGGGGAGCAATCAGCCCCAGCATTTT.

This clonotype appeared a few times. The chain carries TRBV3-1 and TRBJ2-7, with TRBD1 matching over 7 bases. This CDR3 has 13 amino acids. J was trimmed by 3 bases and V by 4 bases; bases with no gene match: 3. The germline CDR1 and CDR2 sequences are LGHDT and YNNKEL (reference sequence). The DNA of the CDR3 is TGTGCCAGCAGCCCGACAGGGTTCTACGAGCAGTACTTC. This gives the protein CASSPTGFYEQYF.

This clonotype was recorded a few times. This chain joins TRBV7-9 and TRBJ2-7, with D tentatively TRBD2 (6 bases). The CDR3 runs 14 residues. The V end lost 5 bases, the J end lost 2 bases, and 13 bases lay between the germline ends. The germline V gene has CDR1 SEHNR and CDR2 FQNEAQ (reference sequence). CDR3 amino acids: CASSPEGRTYEQYF. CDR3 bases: TGTGCCAGCAGCCCGGAGGGACGGACCTACGAGCAGTACTTC.

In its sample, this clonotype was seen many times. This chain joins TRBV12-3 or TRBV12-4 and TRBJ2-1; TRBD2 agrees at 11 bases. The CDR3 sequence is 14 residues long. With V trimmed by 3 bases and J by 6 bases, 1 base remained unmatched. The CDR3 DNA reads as TGTGCCAGCAGTTTCCTAGCGGGAGGCAATGAGCAGTTCTTC. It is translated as CASSFLAGGNEQFF.

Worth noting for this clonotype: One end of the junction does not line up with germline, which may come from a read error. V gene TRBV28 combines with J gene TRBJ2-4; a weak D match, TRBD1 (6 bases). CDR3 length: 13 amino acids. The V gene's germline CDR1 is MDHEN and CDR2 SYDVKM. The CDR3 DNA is TGTGCCTGCAGGGATACAGGGCAAAACATTCAGTACTTC. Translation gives CACRDTGQNIQYF.

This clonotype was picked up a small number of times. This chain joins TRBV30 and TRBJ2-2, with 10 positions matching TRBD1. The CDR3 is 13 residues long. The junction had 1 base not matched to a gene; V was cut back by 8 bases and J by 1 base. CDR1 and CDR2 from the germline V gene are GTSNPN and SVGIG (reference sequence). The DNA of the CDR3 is TGTGCCGGGACAGGGGAGAACACCGGGGAGCTGTTTTTT. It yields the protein CAGTGENTGELFF.